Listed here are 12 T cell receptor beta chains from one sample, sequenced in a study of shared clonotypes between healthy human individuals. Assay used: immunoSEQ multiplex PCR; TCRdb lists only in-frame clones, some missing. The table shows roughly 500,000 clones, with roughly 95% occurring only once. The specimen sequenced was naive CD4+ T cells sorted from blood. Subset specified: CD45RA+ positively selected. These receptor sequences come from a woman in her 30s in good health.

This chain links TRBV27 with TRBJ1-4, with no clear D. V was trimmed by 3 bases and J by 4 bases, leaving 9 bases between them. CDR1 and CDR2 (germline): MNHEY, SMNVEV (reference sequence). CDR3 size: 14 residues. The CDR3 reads CASSLASRNEKLFF. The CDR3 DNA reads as TGTGCCAGCAGTTTGGCCAGCCGTAATGAAAAACTGTTTTTT.

CDR3 in amino acids: CASSLVRTGKPPTNEKLFF. CDR3 DNA sequence: TGTGCCAGCAGTCTTGTTCGGACAGGGAAGCCCCCAACTAATGAAAAACTGTTTTTT. This sequence joins TRBV7-9 and TRBJ1-4; TRBD1 matches at 8 bases. The germline V gene has CDR1 SEHNR and CDR2 FQNEAQ (reference sequence). This CDR3 is built from 19 residues. V was pared by 6 bases and J by 0 bases, with 15 bases of the junction left unmatched.

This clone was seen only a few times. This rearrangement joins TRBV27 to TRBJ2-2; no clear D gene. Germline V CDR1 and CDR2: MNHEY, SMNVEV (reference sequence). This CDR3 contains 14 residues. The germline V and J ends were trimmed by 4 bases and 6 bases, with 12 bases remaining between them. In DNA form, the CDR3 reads TGTGCCAGCAGTTGGGGTAGCCCTTCCGGGGAGCTGTTTTTT. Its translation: CASSWGSPSGELFF.

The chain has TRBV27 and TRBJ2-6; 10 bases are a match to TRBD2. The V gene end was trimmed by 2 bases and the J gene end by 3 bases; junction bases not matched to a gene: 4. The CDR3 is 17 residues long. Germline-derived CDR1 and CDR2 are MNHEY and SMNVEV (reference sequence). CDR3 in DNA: TGTGCCAGCAGTTTACTAGCGGGAGTAGGTGGGGCCAACGTCCTGACTTTC. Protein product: CASSLLAGVGGANVLTF.

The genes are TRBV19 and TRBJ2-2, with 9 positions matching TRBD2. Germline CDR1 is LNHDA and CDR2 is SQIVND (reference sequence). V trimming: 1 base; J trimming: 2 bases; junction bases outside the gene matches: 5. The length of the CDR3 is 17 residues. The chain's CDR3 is CASSIASGTSNTGELFF. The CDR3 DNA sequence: TGTGCCAGTAGTATAGCTAGCGGGACCTCAAACACCGGGGAGCTGTTTTTT.

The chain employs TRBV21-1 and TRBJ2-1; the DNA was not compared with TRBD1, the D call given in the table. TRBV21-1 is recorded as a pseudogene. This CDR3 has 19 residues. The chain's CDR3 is CASSKGSRGVERGYNEQFF. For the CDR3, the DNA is TGTGCCAGCAGCAAAGGAAGTAGGGGTGTGGAAAGAGGATACAATGAGCAGTTCTTC.

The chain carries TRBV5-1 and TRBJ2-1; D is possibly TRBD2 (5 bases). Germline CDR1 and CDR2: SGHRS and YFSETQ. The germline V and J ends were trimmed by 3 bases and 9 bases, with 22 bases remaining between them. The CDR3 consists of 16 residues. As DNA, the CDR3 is TGCGCCAGCAGCTCCTCCGACACGCAAGGTGCGGGTGAGCAGTTCTTC. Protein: CASSSSDTQGAGEQFF.

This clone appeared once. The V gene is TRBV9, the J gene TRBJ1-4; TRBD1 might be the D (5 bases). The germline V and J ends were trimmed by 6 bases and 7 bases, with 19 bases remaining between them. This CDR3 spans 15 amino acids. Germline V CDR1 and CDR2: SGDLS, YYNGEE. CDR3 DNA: TGTGCCAGCACCGGGGGAAGAGAGGGATCTGAAAAACTGTTTTTT. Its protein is CASTGGREGSEKLFF.

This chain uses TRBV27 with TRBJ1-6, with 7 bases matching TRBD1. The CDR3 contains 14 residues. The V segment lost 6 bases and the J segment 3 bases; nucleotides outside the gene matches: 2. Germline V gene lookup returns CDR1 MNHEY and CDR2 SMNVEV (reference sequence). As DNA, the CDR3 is TGTGCCAGCAGCCGACAGGGCTATAATTCACCCCTCCACTTT. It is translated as CASSRQGYNSPLHF.

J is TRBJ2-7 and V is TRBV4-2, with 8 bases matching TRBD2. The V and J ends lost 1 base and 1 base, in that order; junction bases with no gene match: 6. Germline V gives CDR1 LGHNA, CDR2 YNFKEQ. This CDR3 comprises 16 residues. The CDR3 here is CASSQARTSKSYEQYF. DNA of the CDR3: TGTGCCAGCAGCCAAGCAAGGACTAGCAAGTCCTACGAGCAGTACTTC.

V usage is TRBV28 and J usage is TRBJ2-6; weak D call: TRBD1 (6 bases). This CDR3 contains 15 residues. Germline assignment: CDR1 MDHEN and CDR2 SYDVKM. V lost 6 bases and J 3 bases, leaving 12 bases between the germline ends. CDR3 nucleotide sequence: TGTGCCAGCAGGGCAGGGGTTTTTGGGGCCAACGTCCTGACTTTC. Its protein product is CASRAGVFGANVLTF.

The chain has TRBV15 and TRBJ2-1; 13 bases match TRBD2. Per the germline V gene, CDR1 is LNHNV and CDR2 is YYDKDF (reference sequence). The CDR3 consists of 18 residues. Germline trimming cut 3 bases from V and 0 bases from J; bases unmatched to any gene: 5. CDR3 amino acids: CATSRMRTSGSSYNEQFF. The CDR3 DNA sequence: TGTGCCACCAGCAGGATGAGGACTAGCGGGAGCTCCTACAATGAGCAGTTCTTC.